This T cell receptor (beta chain) emerged from a study of T cell repertoires in ileal Crohn's disease. Study context: At surgery, 30% to 35% of patients smoked, with median disease duration approximately 7.3 years. Operated complications were stricturing disease (roughly 61%) and penetrating disease (roughly 39%).

Method: immunoSEQ multiplex PCR; TCRdb's copy keeps in-frame clones and lacks some. Of 8,000 to 9,500 clones in the sample, around 78% are singletons; the top ten hold about 4.9%. V was pared by 3 bases and J by 4 bases, with 4 bases of the junction left unmatched. CDR3 length: 15 amino acids. Per germline, CDR1 SGHTA and CDR2 FQGTGA. The receptor comes from an adult with Crohn's disease. This chain connects TRBV7-3 to TRBJ2-1, with 9 bases matching TRBD2. Sequencing input: ileal tissue. CDR3 amino acids: CASSFGSGSYNEQFF. CDR3 sequence (DNA): TGTGCCAGCAGCTTCGGTAGCGGGAGTTACAATGAGCAGTTCTTC.